The 24 T cell receptor beta chains below come from one sample, sequenced in a study of cytomegalovirus exposure and HLA in healthy donors. The study ran its PCR with 60 Vbeta and 13 Jbeta primers. Clones were read by immunoSEQ multiplex PCR, and TCRdb kept only the in-frame ones, dropping some. The data show more than 150,000 clones, 80% to 85% seen once. Source material: PBMCs. The receptors derive from a woman aged 18-30 years in good health and CMV-seronegative.

This chain joins TRBV5-1 and TRBJ1-1; tentative D call: TRBD1 (6 bases). This CDR3 spans 13 amino acids. The V end lost 5 bases, the J end lost 1 base, and 9 bases lay between the germline ends. Germline-derived CDR1 and CDR2 are SGHRS and YFSETQ. DNA for the CDR3: TGCGCCAGCAGTTGGACAGCGAACACTGAAGCTTTCTTT. Its translation is CASSWTANTEAFF. The full variable domain, with the rest looked up from reference TRBV5-1 and TRBJ1-1, is KAGVTQTPRYLIKTRGQQVTLSCSPISGHRSVSWYQQTPGQGLQFLFEYFSETQRNKGNFPGRFSGRQFSNSRSEMNVSTLELGDSALYLCASSWTANTEAFFGQGTRLTVV.

The chain couples TRBV5-1 to TRBJ1-2; D is uncertain. The CDR3 is 15 residues long. Germline CDR1 SGHRS, CDR2 YFSETQ. Trimming stripped 4 bases from V and 4 bases from J, with 17 bases between. CDR3 loop: CASSGDGYLVYGYTF. The CDR3 coding sequence is TGCGCCAGCAGCGGCGACGGATATCTAGTCTATGGCTACACCTTC.

CDR3 DNA: TGCAGCGGGGTGGCGGCAGATACGCAGTATTTT. Residues: CSGVAADTQYF. V gene TRBV29-1 combines with J gene TRBJ2-3; D unclear. V was cut by 7 bases and J by 4 bases, with 9 bases left in between. The CDR3 spans 11 residues. Germline CDR1 is SQVTM and CDR2 is ANQGSEA.

V gene TRBV6-1 combines with J gene TRBJ1-1; D may be TRBD1 (6 bases). Trimming took off 8 bases at V and 0 bases at J, with 16 bases between the two ends. There are 15 residues in the CDR3. Germline CDR1 is MNHNS and CDR2 is SASEGT. This chain's CDR3 is CASQGQLLMNTEAFF. The CDR3 nucleotides read TGTGCCAGCCAAGGACAGCTACTAATGAACACTGAAGCTTTCTTT.

V is TRBV11-2 and J is TRBJ2-5; D is unclear. The end of the DNA is better explained by TRBJ2-7, so the J call may be wrong. The CDR3 spans 12 residues. Germline values: CDR1 SGHAT, CDR2 FQNNGV. The CDR3 DNA sequence: TGTGCCAGCAGCCCTGGAGATTCCGAGCAGTACTTC. It is translated as CASSPGDSEQYF.

The chain is built from TRBV25-1 and TRBJ2-2; TRBD1 aligns across 10 bases. The V gene end was trimmed by 4 bases and the J gene end by 4 bases; junction bases not matched to a gene: 12. Looked up from germline, CDR1 is MGHDK and CDR2 is SYGVNS. The length of the CDR3 is 18 residues. CDR3 coding DNA: TGTGCCAGCAGTGGATCTCCGGGGGACAGGGGATTCACCGGGGAGCTGTTTTTT. It codes for CASSGSPGDRGFTGELFF.

This chain uses TRBV9 with TRBJ2-3; 8 positions agree with TRBD2. V lost 3 bases, J lost 0 bases, and 6 bases stayed unmatched. This CDR3 region has 16 residues. Germline values: CDR1 SGDLS, CDR2 YYNGEE. CDR3 residues: CASSGGGSWSTDTQYF. CDR3 in DNA: TGTGCCAGCAGCGGCGGGGGGTCATGGAGCACAGATACGCAGTATTTT.

The V call is TRBV5-1, the J call TRBJ1-2; TRBD1 matches 8 bases. Looked up from germline, CDR1 is SGHRS and CDR2 is YFSETQ. CDR3 length equals 13 residues. Trimming took 4 bases from V and 8 from J; bases not matched to a gene: 7. CDR3 protein: CASSTGTGEGYTF. The CDR3, as DNA: TGCGCCAGCAGCACCGGGACAGGTGAGGGCTACACCTTC. Together with reference TRBV5-1 and TRBJ1-2, the CDR3 gives the full variable domain: KAGVTQTPRYLIKTRGQQVTLSCSPISGHRSVSWYQQTPGQGLQFLFEYFSETQRNKGNFPGRFSGRQFSNSRSEMNVSTLELGDSALYLCASSTGTGEGYTFGSGTRLTVV.

This chain joins TRBV15 and TRBJ2-3; possibly TRBD2 for D (5 bases). The germline gives CDR1 LNHNV, CDR2 YYDKDF (reference sequence). The CDR3 totals 15 residues. Trimming left V 1 base short and J 0 bases short, with 8 bases between. For the CDR3, the DNA is TGTGCCACCAGCAGAGGAGCGGAAAGCACAGATACGCAGTATTTT. This translates into CATSRGAESTDTQYF.

Only a few counts were recorded for this clone. CDR3 nucleotides: TGTGCCAGTCCGAAGAGGGGGCAATCCTACGAGCAGTACTTC. Translating gives CASPKRGQSYEQYF. The gene calls are TRBV28 and TRBJ2-7; 7 bases are shared with TRBD1. Per the germline V gene, CDR1 is MDHEN and CDR2 is SYDVKM. This CDR3 spans 14 amino acids. J gave up 1 base and V 9 bases, and 9 bases lay outside the gene matches.

This clone has just a few counts. This chain uses TRBV5-1 with TRBJ2-5; TRBD1 aligns across 8 bases. The CDR3 sequence is 15 residues long. Per germline, CDR1 SGHRS and CDR2 YFSETQ. V shed 4 bases and J 0 bases; nucleotides not matched to a gene: 5. The CDR3 region is CASSPTGGYQETQYF. CDR3 nucleotide sequence: TGCGCCAGCAGCCCCACAGGGGGGTACCAAGAGACCCAGTACTTC.

This chain joins TRBV6-1 and TRBJ2-3, with TRBD2 as a possible D gene (6 bases). This CDR3 spans 15 amino acids. V shed 4 bases and J shed 0 bases, with 11 bases lying between them. The germline CDR1 and CDR2 sequences are MNHNS and SASEGT. The CDR3 bases are TGTGCCAGCAGTGTCGGGGGTCTTAGCACAGATACGCAGTATTTT. This gives the protein CASSVGGLSTDTQYF.

This clone was picked up one time. V usage is TRBV7-2 and J usage is TRBJ2-7; perhaps TRBD2 as D (6 bases). CDR3 length: 17 residues. Per the germline V gene, CDR1 is SGHTA and CDR2 is FQGNSA. V lost 4 bases and J 4 bases, leaving 23 bases between the germline ends. The CDR3 nucleotides are TGTGCCAGCAGCTCTATGTCCCTCGGGACTGATAGTTACGAGCAGTACTTC. This sequence encodes CASSSMSLGTDSYEQYF.

Written as DNA, the CDR3 is TGTGCCAGCAGCCTGGATCAGGGGGCAGGCACTGAAGCTTTCTTT. Encoded protein: CASSLDQGAGTEAFF. The chain couples TRBV2 to TRBJ1-1; 8 bases map to TRBD1. The J segment lost 4 bases and the V segment lost 6 bases, leaving 10 bases of the junction unmatched. There are 15 residues in the CDR3. Germline V gene sequence: CDR1 SNHLY, CDR2 FYNNEI.

The chain recombines TRBV5-1 with TRBJ1-1; 12 bases fit TRBD1. The CDR3 spans 13 residues. J gave up 7 bases and V 5 bases, and 3 bases lay outside the gene matches. From germline, CDR1 is SGHRS and CDR2 YFSETQ. In DNA form, the CDR3 reads TGCGCCAGCAGGGGGACAGGGGGCGGTGAAGCTTTCTTT. It translates to CASRGTGGGEAFF.

The chain is built from TRBV7-2 and TRBJ1-4; maybe TRBD1 (5 bases). V was shortened by 5 bases and J by 3 bases, with 13 bases between the two germline ends. CDR3 length equals 15 residues. Germline-derived CDR1 and CDR2 are SGHTA and FQGNSA. The CDR3 spells CASSPFRGANEKLFF. CDR3 nucleotides: TGTGCCAGCAGCCCCTTCCGGGGGGCTAATGAAAAACTGTTTTTT.

This rearrangement joins TRBV5-1 to TRBJ1-1; 8 nucleotides agree with TRBD1. Germline V CDR1 and CDR2: SGHRS, YFSETQ. The CDR3 totals 16 residues. Trimming at V came to 4 bases and at J to 0 bases, leaving 8 bases not matched to a gene. CDR3 sequence: CASSRQGIEVNTEAFF. The DNA of the CDR3 is TGCGCCAGCAGCCGACAGGGGATTGAGGTGAACACTGAAGCTTTCTTT.

This chain uses TRBV6-1 with TRBJ2-7; 10 positions match TRBD2. The CDR3 has 16 residues. The germline gives CDR1 MNHNS, CDR2 SASEGT. With V trimmed by 0 bases and J by 0 bases, 2 bases remained unmatched. CDR3 nucleotides: TGTGCCAGCAGTGAAGCGCTAGCGGGGGCCTCCTACGAGCAGTACTTC. The encoded protein is CASSEALAGASYEQYF.

This chain connects TRBV11-2 to TRBJ2-2; D is ambiguous. The CDR3 extends over 13 amino acids. CDR1 and CDR2 (germline): SGHAT, FQNNGV. V lost 4 bases, J lost 3 bases, and 6 bases lay in between. The CDR3 coding sequence is TGTGCCAGCAGCTGGCTTTACACCGGGGAGCTGTTTTTT. Amino acids: CASSWLYTGELFF. Supplemented by reference TRBV11-2 and TRBJ2-2, the full variable domain reads EAGVAQSPRYKIIEKRQSVAFWCNPISGHATLYWYQQILGQGPKLLIQFQNNGVVDDSQLPKDRFSAERLKGVDSTLKIQPAKLEDSAVYLCASSWLYTGELFFGEGSRLTVL.

This clone showed up just a few times. The rearrangement uses TRBV6-4 and TRBJ2-5; 15 bases are a match to TRBD2. This CDR3 has 15 amino acids. V lost 3 bases and J lost 4; bases outside the gene matches: 0. CDR1 MRHNA and CDR2 SNTAGT come from the germline V gene. The CDR3 bases are TGTGCCAGCAGTGAGGGACTAGCGGGGGGAGAGACCCAGTACTTC. Translation: CASSEGLAGGETQYF.

V gene TRBV5-6 combines with J gene TRBJ1-2, with a possible D match to TRBD1 (6 bases). V lost 3 bases to trimming and J lost 4 bases, with 16 bases between them. The CDR3 has 15 residues. Germline loops: CDR1 SGHDT, CDR2 YYEEEE. The CDR3 loop is CASSSTLQGGYGYTF. CDR3 sequence (DNA): TGTGCCAGCAGCTCAACCCTACAGGGTGGCTATGGCTACACCTTC.

CDR3 protein: CASKPGRQVMYEQYF. In nucleotides, the CDR3 is TGTGCCAGCAAACCGGGGAGACAGGTGATGTACGAGCAGTACTTC. The chain couples TRBV27 to TRBJ2-7, with D perhaps TRBD1 (6 bases). V was clipped by 7 bases and J by 4 bases, with 20 bases between them. This CDR3 is 15 amino acids long. CDR1 and CDR2 (germline): MNHEY, SMNVEV (reference sequence).

The rearrangement uses TRBV27 and TRBJ2-3; 13 nucleotides match TRBD2. The ends lost 3 bases at V and 7 bases at J; junction bases unmatched: 1. The CDR3 contains 14 residues. Germline V gene sequence: CDR1 MNHEY, CDR2 SMNVEV (reference sequence). The CDR3 sequence: CASSLGLAGYTQYF. CDR3 DNA: TGTGCCAGCAGTTTGGGACTAGCGGGGTATACGCAGTATTTT.

The chain links TRBV29-1 to TRBJ2-5; a weak D match, TRBD2 (6 bases). TRBJ2-7 matches the DNA end more closely, so the J call is doubtful. The CDR3 consists of 12 residues. Germline V gives CDR1 SQVTM, CDR2 ANQGSEA. The CDR3 loop is CSVAGGSDEQYF. CDR3 coding DNA: TGCAGCGTTGCTGGAGGGAGCGACGAGCAGTACTTC.